What follows describes a single T cell receptor (beta chain). The target antigen is unknown. Use of 60 Vbeta and 13 Jbeta primers characterized the PCR. Sequenced by immunoSEQ multiplex PCR; TCRdb stores in-frame clones only, minus some. This listing includes some 200,000 clones. V was clipped by 0 bases and J by 3 bases, with 15 bases between them. This CDR3 has 16 residues. This entry belongs to a study of cytomegalovirus exposure and HLA in healthy donors. Study-level results: Reportedly, fewer N-insertions than the roughly 700-donor mean appeared in an Asian-associated ancestry cluster in a later analysis. Earlier findings revealed that most TCR beta V segments proved productive either about 90% or about 30% of the time.

At sampling all donors were nominally healthy, likely with unrecorded immune exposures. This clonotype originated in a woman aged 18-30 years in good health and CMV-seropositive. The source material was PBMCs. V gene TRBV23-1 combines with J gene TRBJ2-7; D uncertain. TRBV23-1 is identified as an open reading frame with a role that is uncertain. The DNA of the CDR3 is TGCGCCAGCAGTCAATCGGGTAAGAGGAATGTCTACGAGCAGTACTTC. Translating gives CASSQSGKRNVYEQYF.